This T cell receptor beta chain was sequenced for a study of T cells in lung cancer brain metastases. The overall study: About 85% of the roughly 20 patients had a tobacco use history. Median interval between primary and brain metastasis samples was 300 to 450 days.

Using immunoSEQ multiplex PCR, the repertoire was profiled, and TCRdb retains in-frame clones only, with some absent. The sample lists a few thousand clones; over 80% were seen once. Input material: tumor tissue from a brain metastasis. The sequence came from a man aged 65-85 years with non-small cell lung cancer that had spread to the brain.

CDR3 residues: CASSITSNQPQHF. CDR3 nucleotide sequence: TGTGCCAGTAGTATAACTAGCAATCAGCCCCAGCATTTT. V is TRBV19 and J is TRBJ1-5, with D unresolved. CDR1 and CDR2 (germline): LNHDA, SQIVND (reference sequence). CDR3 size: 13 residues. V lost 2 bases and J 0 bases, leaving 2 bases between the germline ends.